The 5 T cell receptor beta chains listed next were all sequenced from one sample in a study of identical twins. TCRdb independently ran MiXCR on the 5' RACE reads; one entry per CDR3 protein. Here the sample spans about 790,000 distinct CDR3 sequences, over 15% being singletons. This same sample was also taken into another study, of T cells expressing NK-cell markers.

The sequencing input was PBMCs. The source is a woman aged 18-29 years in good health.

The chain carries TRBV29-1 and TRBJ2-3; maybe TRBD2 (6 bases). Deletions cut 3 bases from V and 2 bases from J, with 18 bases between. CDR1 and CDR2 from the germline V gene are SQVTM and ANQGSEA. The CDR3 has 16 residues. The CDR3 DNA follows: TGCAGCGTTGACCGATCTAGCGCCCACTTCACAGATACGCAGTATTTT. The encoded protein is CSVDRSSAHFTDTQYF.

The chain joins TRBV6-4 to TRBJ2-2, with D uncertain. This CDR3 spans 17 amino acids. Deletions cut 0 bases from V and 0 bases from J, with 11 bases between. Germline V gene sequence: CDR1 MRHNA, CDR2 SNTAGT. The CDR3 bases are TGTGCCAGCAGTGACTCTCCCGGCGGAGCGAACACCGGGGAGCTGTTTTTT. Its protein is CASSDSPGGANTGELFF.

V usage is TRBV25-1 and J usage is TRBJ1-1; 8 bases agree with TRBD1. Trimming took 5 bases from V and 5 from J; bases not matched to a gene: 7. There are 14 residues in the CDR3. CDR1 and CDR2 from the germline V gene are MGHDK and SYGVNS. The CDR3 region is CASSSRTGLTEAFF. The CDR3 DNA reads as TGTGCCAGCAGTTCACGGACAGGGCTGACTGAAGCTTTCTTT.

The CDR3 loop reads CASSSYAGPTDTQYF. In nucleotides, the CDR3 is TGTGCCAGCAGCTCCTATGCAGGCCCCACAGATACGCAGTATTTT. The V gene is TRBV6-1, the J gene TRBJ2-3, with D unresolved. V was shortened by 6 bases and J by 2 bases, with 15 bases between the two germline ends. Germline loops: CDR1 MNHNS, CDR2 SASEGT. The CDR3 runs to 15 residues.

The chain employs TRBV29-1 and TRBJ2-5; 9 bases match TRBD2. The CDR3 length is 13 residues. CDR1 is SQVTM, CDR2 ANQGSEA, per germline. V lost 4 bases and J lost 3; bases outside the gene matches: 3. The CDR3 bases are TGCAGCGTTGTGACTAGCGGCGAAGAGACCCAGTACTTC. Translating gives CSVVTSGEETQYF.